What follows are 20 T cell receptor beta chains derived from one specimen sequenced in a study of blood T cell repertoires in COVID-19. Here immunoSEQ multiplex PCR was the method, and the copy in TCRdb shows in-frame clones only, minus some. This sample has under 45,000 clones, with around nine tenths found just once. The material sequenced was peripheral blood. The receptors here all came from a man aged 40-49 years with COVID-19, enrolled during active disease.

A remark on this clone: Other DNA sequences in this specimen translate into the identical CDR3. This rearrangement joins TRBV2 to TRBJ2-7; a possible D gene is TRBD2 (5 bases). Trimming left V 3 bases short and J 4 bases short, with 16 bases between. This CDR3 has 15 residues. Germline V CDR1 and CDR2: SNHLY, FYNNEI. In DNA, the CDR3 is TGTGCCAGCAGTGAGGCAGGTCCTTCGGGGTACGAGCAGTACTTC. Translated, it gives CASSEAGPSGYEQYF. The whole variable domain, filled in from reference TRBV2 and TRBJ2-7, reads EPEVTQTPSHQVTQMGQEVILRCVPISNHLYFYWYRQILGQKVEFLVSFYNNEISEKSEIFDDQFSVERPDGSNFTLKIRSTKLEDSAMYFCASSEAGPSGYEQYFGPGTRLTVT.

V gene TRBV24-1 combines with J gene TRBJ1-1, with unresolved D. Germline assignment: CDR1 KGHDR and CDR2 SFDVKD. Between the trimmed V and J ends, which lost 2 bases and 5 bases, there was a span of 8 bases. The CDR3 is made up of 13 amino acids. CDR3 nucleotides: TGTGCCACCAGTGATTACCCCGGGACTGAAGCTTTCTTT. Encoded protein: CATSDYPGTEAFF.

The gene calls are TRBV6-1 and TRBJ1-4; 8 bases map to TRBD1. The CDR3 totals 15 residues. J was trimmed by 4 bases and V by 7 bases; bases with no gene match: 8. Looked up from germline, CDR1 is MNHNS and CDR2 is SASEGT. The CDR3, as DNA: TGTGCCAGCACCAGAGGGACAGGTCTTAATGAAAAACTGTTTTTT. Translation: CASTRGTGLNEKLFF.

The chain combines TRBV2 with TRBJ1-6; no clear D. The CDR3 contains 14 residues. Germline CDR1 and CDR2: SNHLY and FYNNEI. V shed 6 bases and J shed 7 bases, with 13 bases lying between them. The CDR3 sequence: CASRPEGGNSPLHF. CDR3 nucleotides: TGTGCCAGCAGACCCGAGGGCGGGAATTCACCCCTCCACTTT.

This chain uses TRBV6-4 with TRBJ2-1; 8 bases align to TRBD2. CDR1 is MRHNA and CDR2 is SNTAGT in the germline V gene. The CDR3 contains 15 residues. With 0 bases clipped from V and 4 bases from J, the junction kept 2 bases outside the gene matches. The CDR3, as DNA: TGTGCCAGCAGTGACTCCCAGCGGGGGTACAATGAGCAGTTCTTC. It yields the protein CASSDSQRGYNEQFF.

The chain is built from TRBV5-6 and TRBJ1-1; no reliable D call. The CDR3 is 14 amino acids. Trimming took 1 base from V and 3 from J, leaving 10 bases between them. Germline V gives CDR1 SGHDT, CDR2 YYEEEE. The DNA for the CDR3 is TGTGCCAGCAGCTTGCCGGGGTCGGACACTGAAGCTTTCTTT. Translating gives CASSLPGSDTEAFF.

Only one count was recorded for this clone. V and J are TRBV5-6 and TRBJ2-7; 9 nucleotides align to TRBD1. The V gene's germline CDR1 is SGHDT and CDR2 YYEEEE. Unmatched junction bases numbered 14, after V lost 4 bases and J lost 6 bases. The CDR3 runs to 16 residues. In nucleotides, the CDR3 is TGTGCCAGCAGCCGTTATGCCGGGACAGGGTTCGGCGAGCAGTACTTC. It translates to CASSRYAGTGFGEQYF. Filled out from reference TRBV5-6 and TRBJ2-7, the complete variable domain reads DAGVTQSPTHLIKTRGQQVTLRCSPKSGHDTVSWYQQALGQGPQFIFQYYEEEERQRGNFPDRFSGHQFPNYSSELNVNALLLGDSALYLCASSRYAGTGFGEQYFGPGTRLTVT.

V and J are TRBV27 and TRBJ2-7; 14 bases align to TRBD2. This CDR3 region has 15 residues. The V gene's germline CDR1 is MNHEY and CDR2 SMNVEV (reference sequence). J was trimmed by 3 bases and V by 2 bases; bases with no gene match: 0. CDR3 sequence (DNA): TGTGCCAGCAGTTTAGGGACTAGCGGGGGCTACGAGCAGTACTTC. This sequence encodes CASSLGTSGGYEQYF.

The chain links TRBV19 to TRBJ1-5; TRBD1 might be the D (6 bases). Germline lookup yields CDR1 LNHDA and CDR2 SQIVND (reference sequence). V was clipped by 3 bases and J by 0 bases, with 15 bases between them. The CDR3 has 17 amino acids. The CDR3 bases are TGTGCCAGTAGTATTGGGGAGGGGGGCTATAGCAATCAGCCCCAGCATTTT. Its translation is CASSIGEGGYSNQPQHF.

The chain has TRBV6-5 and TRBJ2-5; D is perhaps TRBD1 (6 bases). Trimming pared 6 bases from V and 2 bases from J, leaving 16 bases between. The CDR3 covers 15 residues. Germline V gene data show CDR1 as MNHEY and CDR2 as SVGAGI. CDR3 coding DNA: TGTGCCAGCAGGGCCGGACTTGGACAGCAAGAGACCCAGTACTTC. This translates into CASRAGLGQQETQYF.

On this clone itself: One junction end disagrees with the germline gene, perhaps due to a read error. The CDR3 loop is CVSSEVGTGNTEAFF. The DNA of the CDR3 is TGCGTCAGCAGTGAAGTGGGGACAGGGAACACTGAAGCTTTCTTT. The gene calls are TRBV10-1 and TRBJ1-1, with TRBD1 matching 8 bases. CDR1 WNHNN and CDR2 SYGVQD come from the germline V gene (reference sequence). The CDR3 has 15 amino acids.

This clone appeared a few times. CDR3 amino acids: CASAGQGSFSPLHF. CDR3 DNA: TGTGCCAGCGCAGGGCAGGGGTCATTTTCACCCCTCCACTTT. V gene TRBV2 combines with J gene TRBJ1-6; the D gene is possibly TRBD1 (6 bases). The V gene's germline CDR1 is SNHLY and CDR2 FYNNEI. Trimming cost V 8 bases and J 9 bases, with 17 bases left between them. The CDR3 runs 14 residues. The full variable domain, completed using reference TRBV2 and TRBJ1-6, is EPEVTQTPSHQVTQMGQEVILRCVPISNHLYFYWYRQILGQKVEFLVSFYNNEISEKSEIFDDQFSVERPDGSNFTLKIRSTKLEDSAMYFCASAGQGSFSPLHFGNGTRLTVT.

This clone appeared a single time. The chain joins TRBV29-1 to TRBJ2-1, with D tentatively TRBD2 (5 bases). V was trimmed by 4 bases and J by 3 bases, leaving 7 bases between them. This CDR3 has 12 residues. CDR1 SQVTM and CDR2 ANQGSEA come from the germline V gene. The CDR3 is CSVGTFYNEQFF. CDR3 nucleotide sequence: TGCAGCGTTGGGACTTTCTACAATGAGCAGTTCTTC.

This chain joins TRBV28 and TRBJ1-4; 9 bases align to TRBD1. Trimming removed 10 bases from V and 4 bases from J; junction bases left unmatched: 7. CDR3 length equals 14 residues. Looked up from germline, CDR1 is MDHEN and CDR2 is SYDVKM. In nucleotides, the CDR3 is TGTGCCACCAAGGGACAGGGTCTTAATGAAAAACTGTTTTTT. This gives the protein CATKGQGLNEKLFF.

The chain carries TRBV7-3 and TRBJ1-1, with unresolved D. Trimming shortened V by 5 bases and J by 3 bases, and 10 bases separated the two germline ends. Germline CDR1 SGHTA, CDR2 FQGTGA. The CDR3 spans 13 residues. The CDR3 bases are TGTGCCAGCAGCGCCACTATCGACACTGAAGCTTTCTTT. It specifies CASSATIDTEAFF.

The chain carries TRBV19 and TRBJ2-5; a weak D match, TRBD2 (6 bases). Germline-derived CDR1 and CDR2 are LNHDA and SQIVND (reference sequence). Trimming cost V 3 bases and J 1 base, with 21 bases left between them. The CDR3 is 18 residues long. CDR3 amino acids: CASSMIGPRGLGQETQYF. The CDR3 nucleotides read TGTGCCAGTAGTATGATTGGGCCAAGGGGACTTGGCCAAGAGACCCAGTACTTC.

Written as DNA, the CDR3 is TGTGCCAGCAGCCCTGTCCCCACCGGGGAGCTGTTTTTT. Encoded protein: CASSPVPTGELFF. The V call is TRBV7-8, the J call TRBJ2-2, with D uncertain. Per the germline V gene, CDR1 is SGHVS and CDR2 is FQNEAQ. The CDR3 extends over 13 amino acids. Trimming stripped 5 bases from V and 4 bases from J, with 8 bases between.

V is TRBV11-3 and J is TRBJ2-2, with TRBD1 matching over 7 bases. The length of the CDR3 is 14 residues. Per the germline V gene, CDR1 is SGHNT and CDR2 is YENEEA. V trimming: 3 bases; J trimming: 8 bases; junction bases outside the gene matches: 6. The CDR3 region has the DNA TGTGCCAGCAGCTTGGAACAGGGGATAGGGGAGCTGTTTTTT. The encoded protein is CASSLEQGIGELFF.

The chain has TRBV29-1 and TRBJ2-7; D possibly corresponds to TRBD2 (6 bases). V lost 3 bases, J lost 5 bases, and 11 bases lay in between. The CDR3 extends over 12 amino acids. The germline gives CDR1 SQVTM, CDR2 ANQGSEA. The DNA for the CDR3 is TGCAGCGTTGATTCAGGGAGGAACGAGCAGTACTTC. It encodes CSVDSGRNEQYF.

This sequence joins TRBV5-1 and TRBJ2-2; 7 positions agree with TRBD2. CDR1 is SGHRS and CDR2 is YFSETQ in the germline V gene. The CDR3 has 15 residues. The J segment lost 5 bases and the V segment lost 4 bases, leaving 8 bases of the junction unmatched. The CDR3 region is CASSTGTIRTGELFF. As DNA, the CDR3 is TGCGCCAGCAGCACCGGGACTATAAGGACCGGGGAGCTGTTTTTT.